These 31 T cell receptor beta chains were sequenced from one sample in a study of shared clonotypes between healthy human individuals. The repertoire was sequenced with immunoSEQ multiplex PCR; TCRdb's copy has only in-frame clones and lacks some. The repertoire consists of about 1,500,000 clones, with roughly 96% occurring once and the leading ten covering roughly 1.2%. Sample: naive CD4+ T cells sorted from blood. The subset is: CD45RA+ positively selected. All receptors derive from a man in his thirties or forties in good health.

The genes are TRBV7-8 and TRBJ1-1; weak D call: TRBD1 (5 bases). The CDR3 is 12 amino acids. Trimming removed 3 bases from V and 7 bases from J, with 9 bases in between. CDR1 is SGHVS and CDR2 is FQNEAQ in the germline V gene. The CDR3 spells CASSFGAFEAFF. The CDR3 nucleotides are TGTGCCAGCAGCTTTGGGGCATTTGAAGCTTTCTTT.

V and J are TRBV27 and TRBJ2-7, with TRBD2 matching over 14 bases. V shed 5 bases, J shed 5 bases, and the junction held 5 bases outside the gene matches. The germline gives CDR1 MNHEY, CDR2 SMNVEV (reference sequence). The CDR3 totals 15 residues. The chain's CDR3 is CASSGLAGGPHEQYF. The CDR3 bases are TGTGCCAGCAGTGGACTAGCGGGAGGCCCACACGAGCAGTACTTC.

The rearrangement links TRBV29-1 to TRBJ2-2; D call uncertain. The CDR3 is made up of 15 amino acids. V was clipped by 7 bases and J by 3 bases, with 18 bases between them. Germline loops: CDR1 SQVTM, CDR2 ANQGSEA. This CDR3 reads CSARGEQLYTGELFF. DNA for the CDR3: TGCAGCGCTCGAGGAGAACAGCTTTACACCGGGGAGCTGTTTTTT.

This chain uses TRBV19 with TRBJ2-7, with TRBD1 matching 8 bases. V was clipped by 10 bases and J by 5 bases; unmatched bases: 10. The CDR3 spans 13 residues. CDR1 is LNHDA and CDR2 is SQIVND in the germline V gene (reference sequence). CDR3 amino acids: CATRRTGNHEQYF. Here the CDR3 DNA reads TGTGCCACCCGACGGACAGGGAACCACGAGCAGTACTTC.

The chain has TRBV27 and TRBJ1-5, with 8 nucleotides matching TRBD1. Germline V gene data show CDR1 as MNHEY and CDR2 as SMNVEV (reference sequence). The V segment lost 3 bases and the J segment 7 bases; nucleotides outside the gene matches: 17. The CDR3 extends over 18 amino acids. The CDR3 reads CASSFWTGRFSPRQPQHF. The CDR3 bases are TGTGCCAGCAGTTTTTGGACAGGGAGGTTCTCGCCGAGACAGCCCCAGCATTTT.

This clone was counted once. The chain has TRBV15 and TRBJ2-1; 8 bases are shared with TRBD2. Trimming took 9 bases from V and 3 from J; bases not matched to a gene: 13. CDR3 size: 16 residues. Germline CDR1 is LNHNV and CDR2 is YYDKDF (reference sequence). For the CDR3, the DNA is TGTGCCACGGCCCCGGGACTAGTTATAATCTACAATGAGCAGTTCTTC. It specifies CATAPGLVIIYNEQFF.

The chain is built from TRBV27 and TRBJ2-3; no firm D call. With 3 bases removed from V and 0 bases from J, the gap between germline ends came to 7 bases. Germline-derived CDR1 and CDR2 are MNHEY and SMNVEV (reference sequence). The CDR3 contains 14 residues. CDR3: CASSFRASTDTQYF. The CDR3, as DNA: TGTGCCAGCAGTTTCCGAGCTAGCACAGATACGCAGTATTTT.

The chain carries TRBV15 and TRBJ1-5; D gene unclear. The CDR3 length is 13 residues. Per germline, CDR1 LNHNV and CDR2 YYDKDF (reference sequence). Trimming pared 0 bases from V and 6 bases from J, leaving 6 bases between. This chain's CDR3 is CATSRDRFQPQHF. Written as DNA, the CDR3 is TGTGCCACCAGCAGAGATCGGTTTCAGCCCCAGCATTTT.

The V call is TRBV5-4, the J call TRBJ2-7, with D tentatively TRBD2 (5 bases). Per the germline V gene, CDR1 is SGHNT and CDR2 is YYREEE (reference sequence). The CDR3 has 14 amino acids. The V end was cut by 3 bases, the J end by 6 bases, with 16 bases between. CDR3 nucleotide sequence: TGTGCCAGCAGCTCAACACTAGTTAGGCTCGAGCAGTACTTC. Its protein product is CASSSTLVRLEQYF.

The rearrangement uses TRBV29-1 and TRBJ2-5; TRBD2 matches at 11 bases. There are 15 residues in the CDR3. The V gene end was trimmed by 3 bases and the J gene end by 4 bases; junction bases not matched to a gene: 7. The germline CDR1 and CDR2 sequences are SQVTM and ANQGSEA. The DNA for the CDR3 is TGCAGCGTTGAGGCTAGCGGGAGGCGGGGAGAGACCCAGTACTTC. This codes for CSVEASGRRGETQYF.

The CDR3 spells CASSVYGHDTQYF. CDR3 nucleotides: TGTGCCAGCAGCGTATATGGGCACGATACGCAGTATTTT. The gene calls are TRBV9 and TRBJ2-3; no firm D call. The V and J ends lost 1 base and 6 bases respectively, with 9 bases between them. This CDR3 is built from 13 residues. CDR1 SGDLS and CDR2 YYNGEE come from the germline V gene. Together with reference TRBV9 and TRBJ2-3, the CDR3 gives the full variable domain: DSGVTQTPKHLITATGQRVTLRCSPRSGDLSVYWYQQSLDQGLQFLIQYYNGEERAKGNILERFSAQQFPDLHSELNLSSLELGDSALYFCASSVYGHDTQYFGPGTRLTVL.

CDR3 sequence reads: CASGLNTEAFF. DNA for the CDR3: TGTGCTAGTGGTTTGAACACTGAAGCTTTCTTT. This chain joins TRBV12-5 and TRBJ1-1; D ambiguous. This CDR3 region has 11 residues. Germline V gives CDR1 LGHNT, CDR2 FRNRAP. The ends were cut back, 2 bases at V and 2 bases at J, with 0 bases in the middle.

The genes are TRBV4-3 and TRBJ2-2, with 11 bases aligning to TRBD2. This CDR3 region has 19 residues. CDR1 LGHNA and CDR2 YSLEER come from the germline V gene. With V trimmed by 1 base and J by 4 bases, 11 bases remained unmatched. In DNA form, the CDR3 reads TGCGCCAGCAGCCAAGTCGTGATAGCGGGAGGGGCCGGCACCGGGGAGCTGTTTTTT. This codes for CASSQVVIAGGAGTGELFF.

The genes are TRBV2 and TRBJ2-2; D may be TRBD1 (6 bases). Germline CDR1 and CDR2: SNHLY and FYNNEI. CDR3 length: 16 amino acids. V lost 1 base to trimming and J lost 1 base, with 10 bases between them. The chain's CDR3 is CASSEVKTGNTGELFF. Written as DNA, the CDR3 is TGTGCCAGCAGTGAAGTCAAGACAGGGAACACCGGGGAGCTGTTTTTT.

This sequence joins TRBV6-5 and TRBJ1-1; D uncertain. This CDR3 contains 13 residues. Trimming stripped 4 bases from V and 5 bases from J, with 11 bases between. The germline CDR1 and CDR2 sequences are MNHEY and SVGAGI. The CDR3 loop is CASSSEVGTEAFF. The CDR3 DNA is TGTGCCAGCAGTTCTGAGGTCGGGACTGAAGCTTTCTTT.

This chain uses TRBV5-6 with TRBJ1-2; 12 bases match TRBD1. CDR3 length equals 14 residues. Germline V gene sequence: CDR1 SGHDT, CDR2 YYEEEE. V lost 4 bases and J lost 6; bases outside the gene matches: 4. The CDR3 nucleotides read TGTGCCAGCAGCGGGGACAGGGGGCACGATGGCTACACCTTC. It encodes CASSGDRGHDGYTF.

The gene calls are TRBV18 and TRBJ2-5; TRBD2 agrees at 9 bases. The CDR3 spans 18 residues. Germline CDR1 and CDR2: KGHSH and LQKENI. V shed 3 bases, J shed 3 bases, and the junction held 14 bases outside the gene matches. The CDR3 bases are TGTGCCAGCTCACCCATCTCCCCGGGACTAGCTAGGAAAGAGACCCAGTACTTC. It encodes CASSPISPGLARKETQYF.

The chain joins TRBV27 to TRBJ1-5, with D possibly TRBD1 on 5 matching bases. The CDR3 extends over 14 amino acids. Trimming stripped 4 bases from V and 6 bases from J, with 13 bases between. Germline V gene lookup returns CDR1 MNHEY and CDR2 SMNVEV (reference sequence). CDR3 in DNA: TGTGCCAGCAGTTCGTGGGGGTCTAGTCAGCCCCAGCATTTT. Translating gives CASSSWGSSQPQHF.

The rearrangement links TRBV18 to TRBJ2-1, with 8 bases identical to TRBD2. The CDR3 has 17 residues. Germline CDR1 reads KGHSH; CDR2 reads LQKENI. Trimming cost V 3 bases and J 8 bases; bases outside gene matches: 15. The CDR3 loop is CASSPRAVRAGVHEQFF. CDR3 coding DNA: TGTGCCAGCTCACCCCGCGCCGTGCGAGCGGGAGTTCATGAGCAGTTCTTC.

The chain is built from TRBV18 and TRBJ1-2, with TRBD1 matching 11 bases. The V and J ends lost 3 bases and 7 bases, in that order; junction bases with no gene match: 4. There are 14 residues in the CDR3. The germline V gene encodes CDR1 KGHSH and CDR2 LQKENI. The DNA for the CDR3 is TGTGCCAGCTCACCGGGACAGGGGGGACTTGGCTACACCTTC. Translating it yields CASSPGQGGLGYTF.

The count of this clone is one. Other DNA variants within this sample encode the same CDR3. The chain carries TRBV7-7 and TRBJ2-2, with D perhaps matching TRBD2 (5 bases). CDR1 is SSHAT, CDR2 FNYEAQ, per germline (reference sequence). This CDR3 region has 15 residues. V gave up 1 base and J gave up 0 bases, with 6 bases separating them. This CDR3 is CASSLGGANTGELFF. The CDR3 bases are TGTGCCAGCAGCTTAGGGGGAGCGAACACCGGGGAGCTGTTTTTT. Full variable domain (rest looked up from reference TRBV7-7 and TRBJ2-2): GAGVSQSPRYKVTKRGQDVTLRCDPISSHATLYWYQQALGQGPEFLTYFNYEAQPDKSGLPSDRFSAERPEGSISTLTIQRTEQRDSAMYRCASSLGGANTGELFFGEGSRLTVL.

J is TRBJ1-1 and V is TRBV10-3; D remains unclear. The V gene lost 4 bases and the J gene lost 7 bases, with 16 bases spanning the gap. CDR1 is ENHRY and CDR2 is SYGVKD in the germline V gene. The CDR3 is 14 residues long. As DNA, the CDR3 is TGTGCCATCAGTGTGGGAGGGCTCGGCGGTGAAGCTTTCTTT. Translation: CAISVGGLGGEAFF.

The rearrangement uses TRBV5-4 and TRBJ2-1, with a tentative D call TRBD2 (5 bases). The length of the CDR3 is 16 residues. Germline values: CDR1 SGHNT, CDR2 YYREEE (reference sequence). The ends were cut back, 4 bases at V and 0 bases at J, with 14 bases in the middle. The CDR3 sequence is CASSRGSVSSYNEQFF. CDR3 coding DNA: TGTGCCAGCAGCCGCGGGTCGGTCTCCTCCTACAATGAGCAGTTCTTC.

The V gene is TRBV9, the J gene TRBJ2-3; TRBD1 aligns across 9 bases. Looked up from germline, CDR1 is SGDLS and CDR2 is YYNGEE. Trimming took 5 bases from V and 6 from J; bases not matched to a gene: 10. The CDR3 has 15 residues. CDR3 sequence: CASRMGQGLVDTQYF. In DNA form, the CDR3 reads TGTGCCAGCAGGATGGGACAGGGATTGGTTGATACGCAGTATTTT.

The chain is built from TRBV5-1 and TRBJ1-5; D not resolved. CDR3 length: 13 amino acids. Germline V gives CDR1 SGHRS, CDR2 YFSETQ. V lost 0 bases and J lost 5, with 6 bases in between. The CDR3 spells CASSLAEDQPQHF. CDR3 in DNA: TGCGCCAGCAGCTTGGCTGAGGATCAGCCCCAGCATTTT.

This clone has just one count. The rearrangement links TRBV28 to TRBJ1-5, with D tentatively TRBD1 (5 bases). V lost 6 bases to trimming and J lost 2 bases, with 11 bases between them. This CDR3 region has 14 residues. Germline loops: CDR1 MDHEN, CDR2 SYDVKM. The CDR3 spells CASRPGSGNQPQHF. The CDR3 coding sequence is TGTGCCAGCAGACCAGGGTCGGGCAATCAGCCCCAGCATTTT.

The J gene is TRBJ1-4, the V gene TRBV5-1; 8 bases are shared with TRBD1. Unmatched junction bases numbered 4, after V lost 4 bases and J lost 5 bases. This CDR3 has 14 amino acids. The germline CDR1 and CDR2 sequences are SGHRS and YFSETQ. The CDR3, as DNA: TGCGCCAGCAGCCCGACAGGGGAGAATGAAAAACTGTTTTTT. This codes for CASSPTGENEKLFF.

The rearrangement links TRBV29-1 to TRBJ1-2; TRBD1 matches at 9 bases. This CDR3 comprises 13 residues. The germline V gene has CDR1 SQVTM and CDR2 ANQGSEA. The trim removed 6 bases at V and 7 bases at J, leaving 9 bases unmatched. This CDR3 is CSVTGGAAGGYTF. For the CDR3, the DNA is TGCAGCGTCACAGGGGGCGCGGCTGGTGGCTACACCTTC.

J is TRBJ2-7 and V is TRBV10-3; TRBD2 is a possible D gene (7 bases). Germline V gene lookup returns CDR1 ENHRY and CDR2 SYGVKD. Trimming removed 8 bases at V and 0 bases at J, with 20 bases between. CDR3 size: 16 residues. This CDR3 is CAIGGRSGKISYEQYF. CDR3 DNA: TGTGCCATCGGGGGCAGGAGCGGGAAGATCTCCTACGAGCAGTACTTC.

The chain couples TRBV18 to TRBJ2-3, with TRBD1 identical over 8 bases. Germline CDR1 and CDR2: KGHSH and LQKENI. The CDR3 extends over 17 amino acids. V trimming: 2 bases; J trimming: 1 base; junction bases outside the gene matches: 8. Here the CDR3 reads CASSPYPPTGGTDTQYF. The DNA of the CDR3 is TGTGCCAGCTCACCATATCCCCCGACAGGGGGCACAGATACGCAGTATTTT.

CDR3 protein: CASSVPERETQYF. The CDR3 DNA is TGTGCCAGCAGCGTACCGGAGCGGGAGACCCAGTACTTC. The chain employs TRBV9 and TRBJ2-5, with TRBD2 as a possible D gene (5 bases). The germline V gene has CDR1 SGDLS and CDR2 YYNGEE. The CDR3 has 13 residues. Trimming shortened V by 1 base and J by 5 bases, and 9 bases separated the two germline ends.